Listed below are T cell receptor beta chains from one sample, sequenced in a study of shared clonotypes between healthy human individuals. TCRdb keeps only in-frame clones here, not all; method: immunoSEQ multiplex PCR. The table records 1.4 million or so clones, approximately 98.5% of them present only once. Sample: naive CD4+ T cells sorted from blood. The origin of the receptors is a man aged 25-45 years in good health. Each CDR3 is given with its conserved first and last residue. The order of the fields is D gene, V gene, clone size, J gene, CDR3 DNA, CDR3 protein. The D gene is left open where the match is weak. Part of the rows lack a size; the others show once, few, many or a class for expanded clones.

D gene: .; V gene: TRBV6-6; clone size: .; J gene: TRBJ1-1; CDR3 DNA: TGTGCCAGCAGTTACAGGGGGGTGAGCACTGAAGCTTTCTTT; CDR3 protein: CASSYRGVSTEAFF
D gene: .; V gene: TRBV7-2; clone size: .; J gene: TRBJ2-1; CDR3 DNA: TGTGCCAGCAGCCCCTCCCCCTTGGGCTACAATGAGCAGTTCTTC; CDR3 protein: CASSPSPLGYNEQFF
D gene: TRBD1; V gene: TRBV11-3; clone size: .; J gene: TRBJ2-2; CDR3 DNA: TGTGCCAGCAGCCCTCGACAGGGGGCCGACGGGGAGCTGTTTTTT; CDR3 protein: CASSPRQGADGELFF
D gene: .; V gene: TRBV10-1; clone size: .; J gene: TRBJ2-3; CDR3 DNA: TGCGCCAGCAGTGAGGGCGGAGTTGGTACAGATACGCAGTATTTT; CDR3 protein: CASSEGGVGTDTQYF
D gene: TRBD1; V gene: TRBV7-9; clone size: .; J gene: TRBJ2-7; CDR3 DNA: TGTGCCAGCAACAGAGGACAGGTTTCCTCCTACGAGCAGTACTTC; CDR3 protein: CASNRGQVSSYEQYF
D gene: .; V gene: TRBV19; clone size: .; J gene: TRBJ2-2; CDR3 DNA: TGTGCCAGTAGTATTTTCGGGACTCCTCGCACCGGGGAGCTGTTTTTT; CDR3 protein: CASSIFGTPRTGELFF
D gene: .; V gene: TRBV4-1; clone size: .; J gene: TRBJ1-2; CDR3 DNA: TGCGCCAGCAGCCCCTTAGGCCTGAGCGGTGGCTACACCTTC; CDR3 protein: CASSPLGLSGGYTF
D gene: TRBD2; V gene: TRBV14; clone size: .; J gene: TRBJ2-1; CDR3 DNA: TGTGCCAGCAGCCGATGGGGACTAGCGGGAGTTAGGGAGCAGTTCTTC; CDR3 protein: CASSRWGLAGVREQFF
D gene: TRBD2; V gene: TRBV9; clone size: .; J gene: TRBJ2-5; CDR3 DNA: TGTGCCAGCAGCACACTAGCGGGTGTCGCTGAGACCCAGTACTTC; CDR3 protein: CASSTLAGVAETQYF
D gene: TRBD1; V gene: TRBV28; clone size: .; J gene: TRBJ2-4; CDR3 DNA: TGTGCCAGCAGTATCCGCCTCGGGACAGAAAACATTCAGTACTTC; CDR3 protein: CASSIRLGTENIQYF
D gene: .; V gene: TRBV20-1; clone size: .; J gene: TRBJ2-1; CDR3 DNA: TGCAGTGCCCCGAAGGGCAATGAGCAGTTCTTC; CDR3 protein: CSAPKGNEQFF
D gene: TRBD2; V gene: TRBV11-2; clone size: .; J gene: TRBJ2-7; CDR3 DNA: TGTGCCAGCAGCTTAGTTGGTAGCGGGAGGAAGAAGAACGAGCAGTACTTC; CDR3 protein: CASSLVGSGRKKNEQYF
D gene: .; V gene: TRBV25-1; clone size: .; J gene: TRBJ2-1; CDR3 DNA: TGTGCCAGCAGTGAATCGCCTTCGCCACCCTACAATGAGCAGTTCTTC; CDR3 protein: CASSESPSPPYNEQFF
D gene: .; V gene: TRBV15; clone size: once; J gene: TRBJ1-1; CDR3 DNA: TGTGCCACCAGCAGAGATAGGGGCTGGAACACTGAAGCTTTCTTT; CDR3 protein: CATSRDRGWNTEAFF
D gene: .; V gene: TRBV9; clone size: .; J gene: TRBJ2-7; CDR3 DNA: TGTGCCAGCAGCCCTCATCCTCCCCCCAACGAGCAGTACTTC; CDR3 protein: CASSPHPPPNEQYF
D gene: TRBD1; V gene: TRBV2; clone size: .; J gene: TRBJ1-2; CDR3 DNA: TGTGCCAGCAGTGAAGCGATGACAGGGGGCGGTGGCTACACCTTC; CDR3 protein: CASSEAMTGGGGYTF
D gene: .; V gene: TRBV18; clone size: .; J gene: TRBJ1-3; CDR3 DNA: TGTGCCAGCTCACCGTCTATCGGGGACCCTGGAAACACCATATATTTT; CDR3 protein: CASSPSIGDPGNTIYF
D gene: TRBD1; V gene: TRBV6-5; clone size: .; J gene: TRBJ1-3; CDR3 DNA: TGTGCCAGCAGTTCTCAGGGGGGTGGAAACACCATATATTTT; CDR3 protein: CASSSQGGGNTIYF
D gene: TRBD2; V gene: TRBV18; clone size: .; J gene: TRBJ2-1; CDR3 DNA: TGTGCCAGCTCACCCCCGTGGGGGAGGGCCGGGAATGAGCAGTTCTTC; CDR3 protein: CASSPPWGRAGNEQFF
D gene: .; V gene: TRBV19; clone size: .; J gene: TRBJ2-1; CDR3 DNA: TGTGCCAGTAGTATAATTGCGGAGGGATACAATGAGCAGTTCTTC; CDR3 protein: CASSIIAEGYNEQFF
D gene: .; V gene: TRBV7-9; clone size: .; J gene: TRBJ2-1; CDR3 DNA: TGTGCCAGCAGTTTAGGACAATACAATGAGCAGTTCTTC; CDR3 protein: CASSLGQYNEQFF
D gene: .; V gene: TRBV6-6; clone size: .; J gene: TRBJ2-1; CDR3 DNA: TGTGCCAGCACCTTAACAGGGATTGGGTACAATGAGCAGTTCTTC; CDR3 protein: CASTLTGIGYNEQFF
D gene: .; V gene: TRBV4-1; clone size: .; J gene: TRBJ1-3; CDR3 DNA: TGCGCCAGCAGCGTATTTCCATCAAGTGGAAACACCATATATTTT; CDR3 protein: CASSVFPSSGNTIYF
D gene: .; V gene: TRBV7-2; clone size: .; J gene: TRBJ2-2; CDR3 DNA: TGTGCCAGCAGGGAGGGCAGGGTTGACGCCGGGGAGCTGTTTTTT; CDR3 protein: CASREGRVDAGELFF
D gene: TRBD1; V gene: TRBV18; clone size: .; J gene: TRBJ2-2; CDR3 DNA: TGTGCCAGCTCACCGACAGGGATGGGGGAGCTGTTTTTT; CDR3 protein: CASSPTGMGELFF
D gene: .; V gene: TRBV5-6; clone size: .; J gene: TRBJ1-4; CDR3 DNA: TGTGCCAGCAGCTTAGCCGATTGGGGGACTCGCGATAAACTGTTTTTT; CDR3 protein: CASSLADWGTRDKLFF
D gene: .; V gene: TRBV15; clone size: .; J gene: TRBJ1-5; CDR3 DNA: TGTGCCACCAGCGTCATCCCCTCGGAGGCAGGGTATAGTCAGCCCCAGCATTTT; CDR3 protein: CATSVIPSEAGYSQPQHF
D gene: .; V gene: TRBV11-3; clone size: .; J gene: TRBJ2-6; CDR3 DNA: TGTGCCAGCCGGGTCTCTGGGGCCAACGTCCTGACTTTC; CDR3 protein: CASRVSGANVLTF
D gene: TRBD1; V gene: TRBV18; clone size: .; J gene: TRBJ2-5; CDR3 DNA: TGTGCCAGCTCACCCCTCGCCGGACAGGGGAAAGAGACCCAGTACTTC; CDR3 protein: CASSPLAGQGKETQYF
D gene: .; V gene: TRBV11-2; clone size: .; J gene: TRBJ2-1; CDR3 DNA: TGTGCCAGCAGCCACATCACGAGGGGCCACAATGAGCAGTTCTTC; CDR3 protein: CASSHITRGHNEQFF
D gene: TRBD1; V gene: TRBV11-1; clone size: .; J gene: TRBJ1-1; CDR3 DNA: TGTGCCAGCAGCTTCCGGGACAGGGGTGAGACTGAAGCTTTCTTT; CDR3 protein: CASSFRDRGETEAFF
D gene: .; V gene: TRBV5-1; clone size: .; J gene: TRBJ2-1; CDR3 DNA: TGCGCCAGCAGCTCTACTAGCAGCAATGAGCAGTTCTTC; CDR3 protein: CASSSTSSNEQFF
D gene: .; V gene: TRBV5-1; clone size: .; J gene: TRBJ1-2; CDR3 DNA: TGCGCCAGCAGCTTGCTGGATAACTATGGCTACACCTTC; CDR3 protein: CASSLLDNYGYTF
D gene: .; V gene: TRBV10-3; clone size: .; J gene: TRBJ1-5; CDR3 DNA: TGTGCCATCAGTGAATTCTTGAGCAGTACCAATCAGCCCCAGCATTTT; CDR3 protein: CAISEFLSSTNQPQHF
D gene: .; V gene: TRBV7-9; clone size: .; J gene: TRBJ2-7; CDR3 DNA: TGTGCCAGCAGCTCGGCAGGGGTCGCGGGTCTCGAGCAGTACTTC; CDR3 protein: CASSSAGVAGLEQYF
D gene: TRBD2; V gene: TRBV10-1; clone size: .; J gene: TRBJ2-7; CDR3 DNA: TGCGCCAGCCGCTGGACTAGCGGCTACGAGCAGTACTTC; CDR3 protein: CASRWTSGYEQYF
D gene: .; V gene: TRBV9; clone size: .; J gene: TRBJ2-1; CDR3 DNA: TGTGCCAGCAGCGTAGCCGCAGGGGCCGGCTCCTACAATGAGCAGTTCTTC; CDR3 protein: CASSVAAGAGSYNEQFF
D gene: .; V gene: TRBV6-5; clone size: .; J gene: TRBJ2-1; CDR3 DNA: TGTGCCAGCAGTTTCGCTGGGGTTTTGTCGAATGAGCAGTTCTTC; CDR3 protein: CASSFAGVLSNEQFF
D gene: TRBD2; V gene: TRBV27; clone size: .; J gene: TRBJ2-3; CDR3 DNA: TGTGCCAGCAGTTCCCCAGCGGGAGGGCCAGGTACGCAGTATTTT; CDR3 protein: CASSSPAGGPGTQYF
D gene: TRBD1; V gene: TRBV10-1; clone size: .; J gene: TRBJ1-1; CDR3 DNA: TGCGCCAGCAGTCCCGGGACAGGGATCGGCACTGAAGCTTTCTTT; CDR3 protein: CASSPGTGIGTEAFF
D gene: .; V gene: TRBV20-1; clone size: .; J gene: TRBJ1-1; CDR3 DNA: TGCAGTGCCCCTACCCCGACTGAAGCTTTCTTT; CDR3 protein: CSAPTPTEAFF
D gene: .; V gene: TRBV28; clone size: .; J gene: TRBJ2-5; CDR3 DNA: TGTGCCAGCAGTTTATCAGGGAAAGAGACCCAGTACTTC; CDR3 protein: CASSLSGKETQYF
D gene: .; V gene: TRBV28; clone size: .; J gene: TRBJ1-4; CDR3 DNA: TGTGCCAGCACAGTATTAGGAGGAGAAAAACTGTTTTTT; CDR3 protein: CASTVLGGEKLFF
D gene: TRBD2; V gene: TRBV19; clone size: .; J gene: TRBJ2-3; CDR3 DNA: TGTGCCAGTAGTATCACGGGACTAGTAAGAGATACGCAGTATTTT; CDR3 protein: CASSITGLVRDTQYF
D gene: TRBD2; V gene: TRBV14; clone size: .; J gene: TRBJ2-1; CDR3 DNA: TGTGCCAGCAGCCGCCGCGCGGTAGCGGGAGGTGATGAGCAGTTCTTC; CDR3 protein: CASSRRAVAGGDEQFF
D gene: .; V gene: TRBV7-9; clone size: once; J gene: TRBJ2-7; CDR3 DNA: TGTGCCAGCAGCTGGATAGGACCCCCGCCTTTTTCCGAGCAGTACTTC; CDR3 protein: CASSWIGPPPFSEQYF
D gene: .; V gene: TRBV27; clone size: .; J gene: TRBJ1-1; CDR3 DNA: TGTGCCAGCAGTTTATCCGCACCGGGGGGCACTGAAGCTTTCTTT; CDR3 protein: CASSLSAPGGTEAFF
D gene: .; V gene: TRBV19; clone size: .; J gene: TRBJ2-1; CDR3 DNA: TGTGCCAGTAGTATAGTCAGGCTAGCCCTTGAGAATGAGCAGTTCTTC; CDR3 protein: CASSIVRLALENEQFF
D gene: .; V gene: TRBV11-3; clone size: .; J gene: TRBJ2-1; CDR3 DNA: TGTGCCAGCAGCTTAGGTGGCGGAAGTGAGCAGTTCTTC; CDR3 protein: CASSLGGGSEQFF
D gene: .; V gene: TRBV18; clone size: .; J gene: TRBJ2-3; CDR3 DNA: TGTGCCAGCTCACCACTGAGCGTTGGTTCACTTAACACAGATACGCAGTATTTT; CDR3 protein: CASSPLSVGSLNTDTQYF
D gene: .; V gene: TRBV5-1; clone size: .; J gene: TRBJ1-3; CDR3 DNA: TGCGCCAGGGTGGCCGGGTTCGGGTTCGGAAACACCATATATTTT; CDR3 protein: CARVAGFGFGNTIYF
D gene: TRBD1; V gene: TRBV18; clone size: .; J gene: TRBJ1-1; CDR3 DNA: TGTGCCAGCTCACCACCGTCCCGACAGGGTCTGAACACTGAAGCTTTCTTT; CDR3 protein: CASSPPSRQGLNTEAFF
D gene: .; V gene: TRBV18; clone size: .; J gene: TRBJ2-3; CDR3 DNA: TGTGCCAGCTCACTTTTCTCTGTGGGAGTGGTAGATACGCAGTATTTT; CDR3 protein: CASSLFSVGVVDTQYF
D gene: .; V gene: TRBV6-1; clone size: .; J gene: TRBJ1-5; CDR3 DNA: TGTGCCAGCAGTGAAGCTCCTTCGGCCAGACAGCCCCAGCATTTT; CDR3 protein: CASSEAPSARQPQHF
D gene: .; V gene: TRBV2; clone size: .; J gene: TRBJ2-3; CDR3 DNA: TGTGCCAGCAGCCCCACAGATACGCAGTATTTT; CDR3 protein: CASSPTDTQYF
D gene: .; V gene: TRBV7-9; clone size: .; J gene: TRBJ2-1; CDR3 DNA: TGTGCCAGCAGCTTAGGGAACAAGCGCCTATACAATGAGCAGTTCTTC; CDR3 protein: CASSLGNKRLYNEQFF